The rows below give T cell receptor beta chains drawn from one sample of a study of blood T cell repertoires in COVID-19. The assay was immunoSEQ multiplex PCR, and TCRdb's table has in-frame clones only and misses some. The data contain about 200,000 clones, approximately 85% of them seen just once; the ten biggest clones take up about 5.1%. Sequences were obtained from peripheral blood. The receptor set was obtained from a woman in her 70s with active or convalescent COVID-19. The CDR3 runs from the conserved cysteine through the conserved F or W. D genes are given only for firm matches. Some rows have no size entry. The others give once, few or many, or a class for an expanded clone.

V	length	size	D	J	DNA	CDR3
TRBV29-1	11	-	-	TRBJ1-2	TGCAGCGGCCAGGGGTACGGGGGCTACACCTTC	CSGQGYGGYTF
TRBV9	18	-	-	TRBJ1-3	TGTGCCAGCAGCAGGTCAGTACGGGGATTCAGCTCTGGAAACACCATATATTTT	CASSRSVRGFSSGNTIYF
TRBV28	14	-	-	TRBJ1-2	TGTGCCAGCAGTCTACAGGTAGCTAACTATGGCTACACCTTC	CASSLQVANYGYTF
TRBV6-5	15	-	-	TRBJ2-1	TGTGCCAGCAGTTACATCGGGAGACGGTACAATGAGCAGTTCTTC	CASSYIGRRYNEQFF
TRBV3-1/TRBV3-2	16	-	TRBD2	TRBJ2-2	TGTGCCAGCAGCCAAAATAGCGGGAGTCACACCGGGGAGCTGTTTTTT	CASSQNSGSHTGELFF
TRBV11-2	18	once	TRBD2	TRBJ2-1	TGTGCCAGCAGCTTTGGACTAGCGGGAGGCCGGGTGAGGAATGAGCAGTTCTTC	CASSFGLAGGRVRNEQFF
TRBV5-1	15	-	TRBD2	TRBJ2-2	TGCGCCAGCAGCTGGACTAGCGAACTCACCGGGGAGCTGTTTTTT	CASSWTSELTGELFF
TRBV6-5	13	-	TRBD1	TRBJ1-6	TGTGCCAGCAGCCGACAGGGGAACTCACCCCTCCACTTT	CASSRQGNSPLHF
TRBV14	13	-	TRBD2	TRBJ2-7	TGTGCCAGCAAAGCGGGGAACCTCTACGAGCAGTACTTC	CASKAGNLYEQYF
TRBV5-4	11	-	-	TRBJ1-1	TGTGCCAGCAGCACTGGGGCTGGAGCTTTCTTT	CASSTGAGAFF
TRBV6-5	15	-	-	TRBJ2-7	TGTGCCAGCTTGTTAAGGGCAGGGCTCGGGTACGAGCAGTACTTC	CASLLRAGLGYEQYF
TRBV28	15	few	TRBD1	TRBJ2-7	TGTGCCAGCAGCTCCGACAGGGGGCCTCCCTACGAGCAGTACTTC	CASSSDRGPPYEQYF
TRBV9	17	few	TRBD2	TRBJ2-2	TGTGCCAGCAGCGTAAAGGGTAGCGGGAGTTTAACCGGGGAGCTGTTTTTT	CASSVKGSGSLTGELFF
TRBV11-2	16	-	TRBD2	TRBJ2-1	TGTGCCAGCAGCTATGGACTAGCGGGGTTCTACAATGAGCAGTTCTTC	CASSYGLAGFYNEQFF
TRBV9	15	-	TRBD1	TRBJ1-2	TGTGCCAGCAGCGCCCCCGACAGGGGTTCTTATGGCTACACCTTC	CASSAPDRGSYGYTF
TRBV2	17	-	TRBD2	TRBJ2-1	TGTGCCAGCAGTGATGGACTAGCATTTTTAGCCTACAATGAGCAGTTCTTC	CASSDGLAFLAYNEQFF
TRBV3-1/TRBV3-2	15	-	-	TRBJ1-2	TGTGCCAGCAGCCAATTCAGAGGTTCGGCGAGAGGCTACACCTTC	CASSQFRGSARGYTF
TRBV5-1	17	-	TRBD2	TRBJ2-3	TGCGCCAGCAGCTTCTCTATTCTAGCGGGAGGGCAGGATACGCAGTATTTT	CASSFSILAGGQDTQYF
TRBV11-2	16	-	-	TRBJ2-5	TGTGCCAGCAACTCCAGGTCGACTATGTACCAAGAGACCCAGTACTTC	CASNSRSTMYQETQYF
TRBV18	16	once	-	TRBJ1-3	TGTGCCAGCTCGCGAAGGGAATCCGGGACTGGAAACACCATATATTTT	CASSRRESGTGNTIYF
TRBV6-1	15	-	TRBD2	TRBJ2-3	TGTGCCAGCAGTGATAGCGGGTTTAGCACAGATACGCAGTATTTT	CASSDSGFSTDTQYF
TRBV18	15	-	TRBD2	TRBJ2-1	TGTGCCAGCTCGCGAACCGGACTAGACCCCAATGAGCAGTTCTTC	CASSRTGLDPNEQFF
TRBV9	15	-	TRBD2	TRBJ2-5	TGTGCCAGCAGTCGAGCGGGGGCAAGCCAAGAGACCCAGTACTTC	CASSRAGASQETQYF
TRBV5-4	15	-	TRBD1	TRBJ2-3	TGTGCCAGCAGCCCACAACAGGGGCACCCAGATACGCAGTATTTT	CASSPQQGHPDTQYF
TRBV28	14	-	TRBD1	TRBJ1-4	TGTGCCAGCAGGACCGGGACAGGGAAGGAAAAACTGTTTTTT	CASRTGTGKEKLFF
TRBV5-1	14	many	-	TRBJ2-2	TGCGCCAGCAGCTTCAGGCCCAGCACCGGGGAGCTGTTTTTT	CASSFRPSTGELFF
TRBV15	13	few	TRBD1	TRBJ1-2	TGTGCCACCAGCAGAGGGGACAGGGAGGCCTACACCTTC	CATSRGDREAYTF
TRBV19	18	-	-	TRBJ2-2	TGTGCCAGTAGTATTCTGGGCAGACCAACCGCGAACACCGGGGAGCTGTTTTTT	CASSILGRPTANTGELFF
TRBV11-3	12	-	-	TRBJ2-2	TGTGCCAGCAGCTTTGGAGGCGGGGAGCTGTTTTTT	CASSFGGGELFF
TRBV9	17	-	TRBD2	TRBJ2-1	TGTGCCAGCAGCGTAGGTCGGCTAGCGGGAGTGAGGAATGAGCAGTTCTTC	CASSVGRLAGVRNEQFF
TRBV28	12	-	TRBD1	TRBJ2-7	TGTGCCAGCAGACAGGGGGGAAACGAGCAGTACTTC	CASRQGGNEQYF
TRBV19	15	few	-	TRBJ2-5	TGTGCCAGTAGTCTCGGTCTACTAGGGTCAGAGACCCAGTACTTC	CASSLGLLGSETQYF
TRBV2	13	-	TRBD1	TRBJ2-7	TGTGCCAGCAGTGCGGACAGGGGGCGGGAGCAGTACTTC	CASSADRGREQYF
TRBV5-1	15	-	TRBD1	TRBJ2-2	TGCGCCAGCAGCCCCGACAGGGCCATCACCGGGGAGCTGTTTTTT	CASSPDRAITGELFF